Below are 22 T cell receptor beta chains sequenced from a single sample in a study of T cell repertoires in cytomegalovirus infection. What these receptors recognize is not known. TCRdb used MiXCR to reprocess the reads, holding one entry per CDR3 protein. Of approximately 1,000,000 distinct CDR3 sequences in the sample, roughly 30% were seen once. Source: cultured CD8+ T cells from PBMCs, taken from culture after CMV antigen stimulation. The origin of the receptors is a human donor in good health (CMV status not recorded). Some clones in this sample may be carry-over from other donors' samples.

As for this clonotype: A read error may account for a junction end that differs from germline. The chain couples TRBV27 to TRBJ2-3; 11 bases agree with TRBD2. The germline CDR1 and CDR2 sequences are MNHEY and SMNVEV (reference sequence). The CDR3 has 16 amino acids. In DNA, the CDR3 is TGTGCCAGCAGTTTGGCTAGCGGGGGGAGCACAGATACGCCGTATTTT. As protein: CASSLASGGSTDTPYF.

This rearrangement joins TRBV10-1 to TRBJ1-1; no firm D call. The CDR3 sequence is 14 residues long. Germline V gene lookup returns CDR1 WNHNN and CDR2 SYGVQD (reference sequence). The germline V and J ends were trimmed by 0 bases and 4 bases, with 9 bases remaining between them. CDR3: CASSESTWTTEAFF. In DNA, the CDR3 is TGCGCCAGCAGTGAGTCGACATGGACCACTGAAGCTTTCTTT.

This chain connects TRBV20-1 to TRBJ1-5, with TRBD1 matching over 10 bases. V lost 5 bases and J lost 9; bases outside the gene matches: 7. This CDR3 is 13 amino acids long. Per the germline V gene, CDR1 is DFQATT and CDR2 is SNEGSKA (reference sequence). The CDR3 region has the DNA TGCAGTGCTGGCCGCCGGGACAGGGGGCCCCAGCATTTT. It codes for CSAGRRDRGPQHF.

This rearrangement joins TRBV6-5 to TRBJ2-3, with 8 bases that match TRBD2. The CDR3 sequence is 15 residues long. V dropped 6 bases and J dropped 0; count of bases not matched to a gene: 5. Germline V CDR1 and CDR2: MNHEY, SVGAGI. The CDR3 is CASRVVAGSTDTQYF. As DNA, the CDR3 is TGTGCCAGCAGAGTTGTAGCGGGGAGCACAGATACGCAGTATTTT.

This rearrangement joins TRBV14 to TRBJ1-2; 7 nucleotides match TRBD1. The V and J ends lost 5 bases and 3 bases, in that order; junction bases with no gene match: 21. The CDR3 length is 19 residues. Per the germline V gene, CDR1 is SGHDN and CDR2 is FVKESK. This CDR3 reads CASSAKPGQLTPGDYGYTF. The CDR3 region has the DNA TGTGCCAGCAGCGCCAAGCCGGGACAGTTAACCCCTGGGGACTATGGCTACACCTTC. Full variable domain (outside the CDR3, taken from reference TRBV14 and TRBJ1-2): EAGVTQFPSHSVIEKGQTVTLRCDPISGHDNLYWYRRVMGKEIKFLLHFVKESKQDESGMPNNRFLAERTGGTYSTLKVQPAELEDSGVYFCASSAKPGQLTPGDYGYTFGSGTRLTVV.

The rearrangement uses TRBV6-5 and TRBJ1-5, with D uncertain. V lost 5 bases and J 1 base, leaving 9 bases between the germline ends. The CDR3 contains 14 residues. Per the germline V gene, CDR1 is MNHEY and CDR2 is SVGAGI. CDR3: CASSQDVSNQPQHF. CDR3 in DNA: TGTGCCAGCAGTCAAGATGTGAGCAATCAGCCCCAGCATTTT.

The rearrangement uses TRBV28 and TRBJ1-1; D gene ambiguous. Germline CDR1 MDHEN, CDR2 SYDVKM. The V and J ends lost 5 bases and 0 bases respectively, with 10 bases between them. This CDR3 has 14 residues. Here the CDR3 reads CASSHPNLNTEAFF. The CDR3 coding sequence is TGTGCCAGCAGTCACCCCAACCTGAACACTGAAGCTTTCTTT.

CDR3 DNA sequence: TGTGCCAGCAGCTTAGGGGACAGGGAACCCTACGAGCAGTACTTC. Its protein is CASSLGDREPYEQYF. The rearrangement links TRBV7-8 to TRBJ2-7; 9 positions match TRBD1. J lost 2 bases, V lost 1 base, and 3 bases had no gene match. This CDR3 is built from 15 residues. The germline CDR1 and CDR2 sequences are SGHVS and FQNEAQ.

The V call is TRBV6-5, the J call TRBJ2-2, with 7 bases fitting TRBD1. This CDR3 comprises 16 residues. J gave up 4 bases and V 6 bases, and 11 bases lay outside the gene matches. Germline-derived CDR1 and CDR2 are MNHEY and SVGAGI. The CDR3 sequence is CASRSRDRRVTGELFF. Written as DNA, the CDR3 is TGTGCCAGCAGGAGCCGGGACAGACGTGTCACCGGGGAGCTGTTTTTT.

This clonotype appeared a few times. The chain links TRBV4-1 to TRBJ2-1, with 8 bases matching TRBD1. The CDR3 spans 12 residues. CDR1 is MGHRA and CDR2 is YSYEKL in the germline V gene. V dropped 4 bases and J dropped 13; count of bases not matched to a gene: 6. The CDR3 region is CASSPGTGIQFF. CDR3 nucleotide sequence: TGCGCCAGCAGCCCCGGGACAGGTATTCAGTTCTTC.

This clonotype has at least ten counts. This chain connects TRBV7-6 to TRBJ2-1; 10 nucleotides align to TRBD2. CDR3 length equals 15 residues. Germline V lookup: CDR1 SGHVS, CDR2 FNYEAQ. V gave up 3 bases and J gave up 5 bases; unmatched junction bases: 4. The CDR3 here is CASSLLAGANNEQFF. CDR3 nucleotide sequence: TGTGCCAGCAGCTTGCTAGCGGGGGCCAACAATGAGCAGTTCTTC.

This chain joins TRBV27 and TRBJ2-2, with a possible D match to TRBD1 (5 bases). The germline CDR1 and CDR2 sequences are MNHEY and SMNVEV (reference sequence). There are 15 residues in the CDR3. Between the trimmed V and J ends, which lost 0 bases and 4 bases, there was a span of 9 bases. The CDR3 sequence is CASSLSIGVTGELFF. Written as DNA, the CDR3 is TGTGCCAGCAGTTTATCGATAGGGGTCACCGGGGAGCTGTTTTTT.

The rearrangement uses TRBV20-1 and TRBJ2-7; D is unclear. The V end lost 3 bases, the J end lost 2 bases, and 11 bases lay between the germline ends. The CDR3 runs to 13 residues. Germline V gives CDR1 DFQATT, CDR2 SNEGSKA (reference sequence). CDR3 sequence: CSASPGPTYEQYV. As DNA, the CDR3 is TGCAGTGCTAGCCCGGGTCCGACCTACGAGCAGTACGTC.

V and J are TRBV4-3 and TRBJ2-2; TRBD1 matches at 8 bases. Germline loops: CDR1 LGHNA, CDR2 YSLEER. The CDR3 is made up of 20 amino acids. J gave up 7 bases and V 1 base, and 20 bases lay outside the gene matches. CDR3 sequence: CASSQGAPRPGQVAGGELFF. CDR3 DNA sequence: TGCGCCAGCAGCCAAGGTGCCCCCCGTCCGGGACAGGTGGCTGGCGGGGAGCTGTTTTTT.

CDR3 protein: CASSFRTGRGAEAFF. Written as DNA, the CDR3 is TGCGCCAGCAGCTTTCGGACAGGGAGAGGAGCTGAAGCTTTCTTT. The chain links TRBV5-1 to TRBJ1-1; 8 nucleotides match TRBD1. The CDR3 covers 15 residues. CDR1 is SGHRS, CDR2 YFSETQ, per germline. The V gene end was trimmed by 2 bases and the J gene end by 6 bases; junction bases not matched to a gene: 9.

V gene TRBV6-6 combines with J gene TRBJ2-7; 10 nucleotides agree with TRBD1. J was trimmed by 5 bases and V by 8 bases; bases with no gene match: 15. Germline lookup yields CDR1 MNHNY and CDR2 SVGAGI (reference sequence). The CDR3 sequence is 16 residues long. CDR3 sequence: CASLDIRPGTGDEQYF. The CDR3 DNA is TGTGCCAGCCTAGATATCCGCCCCGGGACAGGGGACGAGCAGTACTTC.

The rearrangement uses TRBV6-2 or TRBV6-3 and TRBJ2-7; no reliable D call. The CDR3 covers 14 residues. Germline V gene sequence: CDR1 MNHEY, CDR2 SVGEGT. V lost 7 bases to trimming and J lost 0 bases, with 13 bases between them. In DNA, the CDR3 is TGTGCCAGCACCCCAATGGTTGGCTCCTACGAGCAGTACGTC. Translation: CASTPMVGSYEQYV.

The CDR3 protein is CAIRILAGGTDTQYF. CDR3 sequence (DNA): TGTGCCATCAGGATCTTAGCGGGGGGCACAGATACGCAGTATTTT. V is TRBV10-3 and J is TRBJ2-3; 9 nucleotides match TRBD2. Germline CDR1 is ENHRY and CDR2 is SYGVKD. This CDR3 contains 15 residues. After removal of 6 bases from V and 1 base from J, the junction contained 5 bases not matched to a gene.

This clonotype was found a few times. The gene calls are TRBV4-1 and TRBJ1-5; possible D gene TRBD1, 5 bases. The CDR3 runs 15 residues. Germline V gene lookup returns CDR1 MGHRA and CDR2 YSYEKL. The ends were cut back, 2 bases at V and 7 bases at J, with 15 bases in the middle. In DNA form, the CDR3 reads TGCGCCAGCAGCCAACGGATGTGGGGCGAACAGCCCCAGCATTTT. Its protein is CASSQRMWGEQPQHF.

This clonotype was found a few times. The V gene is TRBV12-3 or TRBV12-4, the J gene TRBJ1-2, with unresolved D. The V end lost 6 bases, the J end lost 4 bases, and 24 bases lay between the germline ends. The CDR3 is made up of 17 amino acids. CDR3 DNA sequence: TGTGCCAGCAGCTCTACCCTCGCCAGGACCAATAGCTATGGCTACACCTTC. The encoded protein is CASSSTLARTNSYGYTF.

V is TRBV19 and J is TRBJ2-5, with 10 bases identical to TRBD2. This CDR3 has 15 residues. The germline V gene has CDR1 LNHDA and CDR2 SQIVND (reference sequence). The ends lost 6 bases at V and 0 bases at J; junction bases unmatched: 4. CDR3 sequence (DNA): TGTGCCAGTAGAACCCTAGCGGGGGACCAAGAGACCCAGTACTTC. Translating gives CASRTLAGDQETQYF.

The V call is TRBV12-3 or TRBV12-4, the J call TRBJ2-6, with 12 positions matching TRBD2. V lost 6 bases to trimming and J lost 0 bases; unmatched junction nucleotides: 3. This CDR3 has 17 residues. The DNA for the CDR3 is TGTGCCAGCAGGACTAGCGGGGGACGCTCTGGGGCCAACGTCCTGACTTTC. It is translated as CASRTSGGRSGANVLTF.